These 8 T cell receptor beta chains came from one sample sequenced in a study of blood T cell repertoires in COVID-19. The repertoire was sequenced with immunoSEQ multiplex PCR; TCRdb's copy has only in-frame clones and lacks some. The sample holds more than 200,000 clones; around 83% are singletons and the top ten take 1.4%. Material: peripheral blood. The receptors derive from a woman in her thirties or forties who had recovered from COVID-19.

A remark on this clone: This clone may be a read error of a much larger clone one base away. Within the sample, other DNA sequences also encode this same CDR3. The CDR3, as DNA: TGTGCCAGCAGTTACGACAGGGGAAACACTGAAGCTTTCTTT. Translated, it gives CASSYDRGNTEAFF. J is TRBJ1-1 and V is TRBV6-5; 8 bases fit TRBD1. V lost 2 bases and J lost 2; bases outside the gene matches: 1. Germline assignment: CDR1 MNHEY and CDR2 SVGAGI. The CDR3 is made up of 14 amino acids.

This rearrangement joins TRBV3-1 (or the pseudogene TRBV3-2) to TRBJ1-3; D is uncertain. The CDR3 sequence is 17 residues long. Trimming took 8 bases from V and 0 from J, leaving 20 bases between them. CDR1 and CDR2 from the germline V gene are LGHDT and YNNKEL (reference sequence). The CDR3 coding sequence is TGTGCCAGCTCCTCTCACCCGGCAGGCAGCTCTGGAAACACCATATATTTT. It translates to CASSSHPAGSSGNTIYF.

This CDR3 reads CASSRDSLAVGYTF. The DNA for the CDR3 is TGTGCCAGCAGCCGGGACAGCCTCGCCGTAGGCTACACCTTC. The chain combines TRBV6-2 or TRBV6-3 with TRBJ1-2; 7 bases fit TRBD1. V dropped 6 bases and J dropped 8; count of bases not matched to a gene: 12. The CDR3 length is 14 residues. Germline loops: CDR1 MNHEY, CDR2 SVGEGT.

The gene calls are TRBV13 and TRBJ1-3; no definite D call. CDR1 and CDR2 (germline): PRHDT, FYEKMQ (reference sequence). There are 13 residues in the CDR3. The germline V and J ends were trimmed by 2 bases and 0 bases, with 2 bases remaining between them. The CDR3: CASSLRSGNTIYF. As DNA, the CDR3 is TGTGCCAGCAGCTTACGCTCTGGAAACACCATATATTTT.

The chain carries TRBV30 and TRBJ2-1; D perhaps matches TRBD2 (5 bases). CDR3 length: 13 amino acids. Germline V gives CDR1 GTSNPN, CDR2 SVGIG (reference sequence). V dropped 3 bases and J dropped 7 bases, with 13 bases sitting between them. CDR3 in DNA: TGTGCCTGGAGAGGGAGTCGAAGAAATGAGCAGTTCTTC. Translating it yields CAWRGSRRNEQFF.

J is TRBJ1-1 and V is TRBV6-6; D not certain. Trimming cost V 0 bases and J 6 bases, with 11 bases left between them. CDR3 length equals 14 residues. Looked up from germline, CDR1 is MNHNY and CDR2 is SVGAGI (reference sequence). This CDR3 reads CASSYSDGFAEAFF. The CDR3 DNA is TGTGCCAGCAGTTACTCTGACGGGTTCGCTGAAGCTTTCTTT.

The chain uses TRBV5-6 and TRBJ2-3; the D gene is possibly TRBD2 (5 bases). Germline V gene lookup returns CDR1 SGHDT and CDR2 YYEEEE. This CDR3 contains 15 residues. Trimming took off 6 bases at V and 7 bases at J, with 21 bases between the two ends. CDR3 sequence reads: CASNLLDSLPNTQYF. Here the CDR3 DNA reads TGTGCCAGCAACTTATTGGACTCCCTCCCGAATACGCAGTATTTT. Based on the CDR3 plus reference TRBV5-6 and TRBJ2-3, the full variable domain is DAGVTQSPTHLIKTRGQQVTLRCSPKSGHDTVSWYQQALGQGPQFIFQYYEEEERQRGNFPDRFSGHQFPNYSSELNVNALLLGDSALYLCASNLLDSLPNTQYFGPGTRLTVL.

The chain recombines TRBV7-3 with TRBJ1-6; D uncertain. V dropped 2 bases and J dropped 9 bases, with 8 bases sitting between them. CDR3 length: 13 residues. CDR1 is SGHTA, CDR2 FQGTGA, per germline. CDR3 residues: CASSLFSGSPLHF. CDR3 coding DNA: TGTGCCAGCAGCTTATTTTCGGGTTCACCCCTCCACTTT.